A single sample is the source of the 10 T cell receptor beta chains below, sequenced in a study of post-analysis software for immune sequencing data. Whole-study findings and limits: Elevated frequency relative to controls characterized roughly five TRBV segments in patients, TRBV5-6, TRBV5-1 and TRBV20-1 among them.

The TCR beta cDNA libraries carried unique molecular identifiers. Each CDR3 protein gets one entry after TCRdb re-called the PCR reads with MiXCR. This sample has fewer than 600,000 distinct CDR3 sequences, with roughly 45% found just once. The antigens these receptors bind are not known. Sequencing input: blood. All receptors derive from a girl aged 5 to 17 with multiple sclerosis.

The rearrangement uses TRBV7-2 and TRBJ2-1; no clear D. CDR3 length: 13 residues. Trimming left V 2 bases short and J 8 bases short, with 10 bases between. Looked up from germline, CDR1 is SGHTA and CDR2 is FQGNSA. The CDR3 loop reads CASSLSLVDEQFF. The CDR3 region has the DNA TGTGCCAGCAGCTTATCGCTAGTTGATGAGCAGTTCTTC.

The chain employs TRBV7-3 and TRBJ2-1; 11 bases match TRBD2. Germline assignment: CDR1 SGHTA and CDR2 FQGTGA. CDR3 length: 15 residues. The V and J ends lost 1 base and 9 bases, in that order; junction bases with no gene match: 5. The CDR3 spells CASSLIAGGVGEQFF. CDR3 coding DNA: TGTGCCAGCAGCTTAATAGCGGGAGGGGTGGGTGAGCAGTTCTTC.

This chain uses TRBV6-6 with TRBJ2-5; D assignment may be TRBD1 or TRBD2 (6 bases each). The CDR3 contains 16 residues. V lost 0 bases to trimming and J lost 5 bases, with 16 bases between them. The germline V gene encodes CDR1 MNHNY and CDR2 SVGAGI (reference sequence). This chain's CDR3 is CASSYSIGGRFETQYF. The CDR3 DNA follows: TGTGCCAGCAGTTACTCGATAGGGGGGAGATTCGAGACCCAGTACTTC.

The chain uses TRBV6-2 or TRBV6-3 and TRBJ1-1; D ambiguous. V lost 2 bases and J 11 bases, leaving 9 bases between the germline ends. The CDR3 covers 11 residues. CDR1 and CDR2 from the germline V gene are MNHEY and SVGEGT. The DNA for the CDR3 is TGTGCCAGCAGTTACGAGGGTATGGCTTTCTTT. It is translated as CASSYEGMAFF.

The chain is built from TRBV12-3 or TRBV12-4 and TRBJ2-3; D is unresolved. This CDR3 is built from 15 residues. The ends were cut back, 8 bases at V and 2 bases at J, with 17 bases in the middle. CDR3 in amino acids: CASSVGWLNTDTQYF. Here the CDR3 DNA reads TGTGCCAGCTCAGTTGGGTGGCTCAACACAGATACGCAGTATTTT.

This clonotype was picked up a small number of times. This could be a read error, since a much larger clone is one nucleotide away. V usage is TRBV7-2 and J usage is TRBJ2-5; no reliable D call. The DNA end is a closer match to TRBJ2-7, so the J assignment may be wrong. The CDR3 has 13 amino acids. Per germline, CDR1 SGHTA and CDR2 FQGNSA. CDR3 residues: CASSLSRTCEQYF. CDR3 nucleotides: TGTGCCAGCAGTTTAAGCCGAACCTGCGAGCAGTACTTC.

The V gene is TRBV21-1, the J gene TRBJ2-1; the D call in the table, TRBD2, was not verified against the DNA. TRBV21-1 is an annotated pseudogene. The CDR3 runs to 14 residues. This chain's CDR3 is CASGRASSYNEQFF. The DNA for the CDR3 is TGTGCCAGCGGTCGGGCCAGCTCCTACAATGAGCAGTTCTTC.

The genes are TRBV7-2 and TRBJ2-3; D is uncertain. The CDR3 sequence is 13 residues long. Germline values: CDR1 SGHTA, CDR2 FQGNSA. Trimming removed 5 bases at V and 4 bases at J, with 10 bases between. CDR3 nucleotide sequence: TGTGCCAGCAGCCGCGCATGGGCAGATACGCAGTATTTT. It translates to CASSRAWADTQYF.

V gene TRBV12-3 or TRBV12-4 combines with J gene TRBJ2-1; no definite D call. CDR3 length: 11 amino acids. Deletions cut 4 bases from V and 8 bases from J, with 6 bases between. In DNA, the CDR3 is TGTGCCAGCAGTTCTGTGTATGAGCAGTTCTTC. Amino acid sequence: CASSSVYEQFF.

V gene TRBV20-1 combines with J gene TRBJ2-7; maybe TRBD1 (6 bases). Germline loops: CDR1 DFQATT, CDR2 SNEGSKA (reference sequence). This CDR3 contains 14 residues. V was clipped by 0 bases and J by 2 bases, with 11 bases between them. CDR3 coding DNA: TGCAGTGCTAGAGAGGGGGCCGGAACCTACGAGCAGTACTTC. Residues: CSAREGAGTYEQYF.